Presented here are 13 T cell receptor beta chains from one specimen sequenced in a study of tumour-infiltrating T cells in Burkitt lymphoma (dated by TCRdb to the early 2020s). Libraries were constructed by the immunoSEQ multiplex PCR assay. Here the immuneACCESS table is served through TCRdb, limited to in-frame sequences with V and J called. Missing clones are a known gap in these copies; in checked studies unresolved V genes cover under half, and the rest lacks a known reason. This sample gives about 15,000 clones in total; more than 60% of them show up just once. Approximately 7% of the sample is held by the ten biggest clonotypes. The sequenced sample consisted of tumor tissue. These receptor sequences come from a human donor with diffuse large B-cell lymphoma.

With regard to this clone: Its ends do not fully match the called genes, so a read error is possible. This sequence joins TRBV2 and TRBJ1-4; D gene uncertain. Looked up from germline, CDR1 is SNHLY and CDR2 is FYNNEI. CDR3 size: 12 residues. Written as DNA, the CDR3 is TGTGCCAGCACCCTAGGCCAGTCCCGTCAAGCGTTT. This sequence encodes CASTLGQSRQAF.

The CDR3 DNA is TGTGCCACCAGCGGAACTAGCGGAGACAATGAGCAGTTCTTC. It yields the protein CATSGTSGDNEQFF. The genes are TRBV15 and TRBJ2-1; TRBD2 aligns across 8 bases. The V and J ends lost 5 bases and 5 bases, in that order; junction bases with no gene match: 5. This CDR3 contains 14 residues. Germline lookup yields CDR1 LNHNV and CDR2 YYDKDF (reference sequence).

V is TRBV18 and J is TRBJ1-2; no definite D call. V was trimmed by 6 bases and J by 8 bases, leaving 19 bases between them. Germline CDR1 is KGHSH and CDR2 is LQKENI. CDR3 length: 14 residues. The CDR3 sequence: CASSEIREPGGYTF. The CDR3 DNA reads TGTGCCAGCTCCGAGATCCGGGAGCCGGGCGGCTACACCTTC.

This clone was seen a handful of times. The V call is TRBV4-1, the J call TRBJ1-2; D not resolved. V was shortened by 4 bases and J by 1 base, with 19 bases between the two germline ends. The CDR3 totals 17 residues. From germline, CDR1 is MGHRA and CDR2 YSYEKL. DNA for the CDR3: TGCGCCAGCAGCCCGACAAGAGGAGGGTCAGGTAACTATGGCTACACCTTC. Protein: CASSPTRGGSGNYGYTF.

This sequence joins TRBV7-2 and TRBJ2-3; D not resolved. V gave up 5 bases and J gave up 5 bases, with 17 bases separating them. Looked up from germline, CDR1 is SGHTA and CDR2 is FQGNSA. The CDR3 contains 15 residues. CDR3 amino acids: CASSPPSHSGDTQYF. DNA for the CDR3: TGTGCCAGCAGCCCACCTTCCCACAGTGGAGATACGCAGTATTTT.

V is TRBV15 and J is TRBJ1-2; a weak D match, TRBD1 (5 bases). The CDR3 sequence is 13 residues long. V was shortened by 3 bases and J by 7 bases, with 12 bases between the two germline ends. The V gene's germline CDR1 is LNHNV and CDR2 YYDKDF (reference sequence). The DNA of the CDR3 is TGTGCCACCAGCAGCACCGGGGGAGGTGGCTACACCTTC. Its translation is CATSSTGGGGYTF.

The chain uses TRBV11-2 and TRBJ2-7; 12 nucleotides align to TRBD1. V shed 6 bases and J 2 bases; nucleotides not matched to a gene: 2. Germline lookup yields CDR1 SGHAT and CDR2 FQNNGV. The CDR3 totals 14 residues. The CDR3, as DNA: TGTGCCAGCAGAGGGACAGGGGGCGCCTACGAGCAGTACTTC. It specifies CASRGTGGAYEQYF.

The chain couples TRBV5-1 to TRBJ2-1; 8 nucleotides agree with TRBD2. CDR3 length: 14 residues. Per germline, CDR1 SGHRS and CDR2 YFSETQ. With V trimmed by 4 bases and J by 8 bases, 8 bases remained unmatched. CDR3 coding DNA: TGCGCCAGCAGCCAGGGCGGGAGGACGGATGAGCAGTTCTTC. It yields the protein CASSQGGRTDEQFF.

The rearrangement links TRBV5-1 to TRBJ2-1, with TRBD2 matching 8 bases. Trimming at V came to 0 bases and at J to 7 bases, leaving 3 bases not matched to a gene. Germline CDR1 is SGHRS and CDR2 is YFSETQ. There are 14 residues in the CDR3. The CDR3 DNA follows: TGCGCCAGCAGCTTGGCCGCTAGCGGGAATGAGCAGTTCTTC. Translated: CASSLAASGNEQFF. Looking up the rest from reference TRBV5-1 and TRBJ2-1 gives the full variable domain: KAGVTQTPRYLIKTRGQQVTLSCSPISGHRSVSWYQQTPGQGLQFLFEYFSETQRNKGNFPGRFSGRQFSNSRSEMNVSTLELGDSALYLCASSLAASGNEQFFGPGTRLTVL.

The chain combines TRBV19 with TRBJ2-1, with 9 positions matching TRBD2. Germline values: CDR1 LNHDA, CDR2 SQIVND (reference sequence). The CDR3 totals 13 residues. J lost 10 bases, V lost 1 base, and 2 bases had no gene match. The CDR3 protein is CASSIVAGAEQFF. In DNA, the CDR3 is TGTGCCAGTAGTATAGTAGCGGGAGCAGAGCAGTTCTTC. The full variable domain, its missing parts supplied by reference TRBV19 and TRBJ2-1, is DGGITQSPKYLFRKEGQNVTLSCEQNLNHDAMYWYRQDPGQGLRLIYYSQIVNDFQKGDIAEGYSVSREKKESFPLTVTSAQKNPTAFYLCASSIVAGAEQFFGPGTRLTVL.

V and J are TRBV2 and TRBJ2-1, with 13 bases that match TRBD2. Germline CDR1 and CDR2: SNHLY and FYNNEI. Unmatched junction bases numbered 10, after V lost 3 bases and J lost 2 bases. The CDR3 loop spans 19 amino acids. This chain's CDR3 is CASSDATGLAGSAYNEQFF. The CDR3, as DNA: TGTGCCAGCAGTGACGCGACGGGACTAGCGGGATCGGCCTACAATGAGCAGTTCTTC.

The chain combines TRBV14 with TRBJ1-2, with 9 bases that match TRBD1. Per germline, CDR1 SGHDN and CDR2 FVKESK. Germline trimming cut 4 bases from V and 6 bases from J; bases unmatched to any gene: 6. The CDR3 loop spans 14 amino acids. The CDR3 reads CASSPTGGFDGYTF. As DNA, the CDR3 is TGTGCCAGCAGCCCTACAGGGGGCTTCGATGGCTACACCTTC. The full variable domain, with the rest looked up from reference TRBV14 and TRBJ1-2, is EAGVTQFPSHSVIEKGQTVTLRCDPISGHDNLYWYRRVMGKEIKFLLHFVKESKQDESGMPNNRFLAERTGGTYSTLKVQPAELEDSGVYFCASSPTGGFDGYTFGSGTRLTVV.

This clone was seen only once. Here the CDR3 DNA reads TGTGCCAGCAGCGTAGGGACTAGCGCCAATGAGCAGTTCTTC. Translated: CASSVGTSANEQFF. The rearrangement uses TRBV9 and TRBJ2-1; 9 bases are a match to TRBD2. Germline-derived CDR1 and CDR2 are SGDLS and YYNGEE. This CDR3 is built from 14 residues. V lost 0 bases, J lost 6 bases, and 1 base stayed unmatched.